Following are 20 T cell receptor beta chains from one sample sequenced in a study of blood T cell repertoires in COVID-19. TCRdb's copy holds only in-frame clones and misses some; the assay was immunoSEQ multiplex PCR. The table records about 170,000 clones, about 85% of them present only once. Sample: peripheral blood. All receptors derive from an elderly woman with COVID-19, enrolled during active disease.

V gene TRBV4-1 combines with J gene TRBJ1-1; no clear D gene. The CDR3 sequence is 14 residues long. Germline CDR1 MGHRA, CDR2 YSYEKL. The V and J ends lost 5 bases and 1 base respectively, with 11 bases between them. CDR3 coding DNA: TGCGCCAGCAGCTCAGTAACGGGGAACACTGAAGCTTTCTTT. Residues: CASSSVTGNTEAFF.

The rearrangement uses TRBV6-5 and TRBJ1-1, with D tentatively TRBD1 (5 bases). The CDR3 totals 14 residues. V lost 4 bases and J 3 bases, leaving 12 bases between the germline ends. Germline assignment: CDR1 MNHEY and CDR2 SVGAGI. CDR3 DNA: TGTGCCAGCAGTTTACGGATAGGGGACACTGAAGCTTTCTTT. Protein product: CASSLRIGDTEAFF.

The rearrangement links TRBV6-1 to TRBJ1-2; D not resolved. The CDR3 has 15 residues. Deletions cut 2 bases from V and 3 bases from J, with 13 bases between. CDR1 and CDR2 (germline): MNHNS, SASEGT. The CDR3 nucleotides are TGTGCCAGCAGTGAATCATTGAGGGTGGACTATGGCTACACCTTC. The encoded protein is CASSESLRVDYGYTF.

The chain couples TRBV5-1 to TRBJ1-3; TRBD1 might be the D (5 bases). Germline loops: CDR1 SGHRS, CDR2 YFSETQ. This CDR3 comprises 16 residues. Trimming removed 2 bases at V and 7 bases at J, with 19 bases between. CDR3 protein: CASSFLGGLAGNTIYF. The CDR3 DNA reads TGCGCCAGCAGCTTTCTGGGGGGTTTGGCGGGCAACACCATATATTTT.

The chain uses TRBV2 and TRBJ1-6; D might be TRBD1 (6 bases). Germline V gene lookup returns CDR1 SNHLY and CDR2 FYNNEI. V dropped 3 bases and J dropped 10 bases, with 10 bases sitting between them. The CDR3 loop spans 13 amino acids. For the CDR3, the DNA is TGTGCCAGCAGTGATGAGGGGGAGTCACCCCTCCACTTT. This codes for CASSDEGESPLHF.

In regard to this clone: Other DNA sequences within the sample encode an identical CDR3. The chain employs TRBV7-2 and TRBJ1-2, with 9 bases identical to TRBD1. Losses at the gene ends were 4 bases for V and 4 bases for J; bases not matched to a gene: 4. The germline V gene has CDR1 SGHTA and CDR2 FQGNSA. The CDR3 length is 14 residues. The CDR3 loop is CASSSGDRVYGYTF. CDR3 DNA sequence: TGTGCCAGCAGCTCGGGGGACAGGGTCTATGGCTACACCTTC. The whole variable domain, filled in from reference TRBV7-2 and TRBJ1-2, reads GAGVSQSPSNKVTEKGKDVELRCDPISGHTALYWYRQSLGQGLEFLIYFQGNSAPDKSGLPSDRFSAERTGGSVSTLTIQRTQQEDSAVYLCASSSGDRVYGYTFGSGTRLTVV.

This clone has only one observation. The genes are TRBV24-1 and TRBJ1-6; 9 bases line up with TRBD1. The CDR3 runs 18 residues. Per the germline V gene, CDR1 is KGHDR and CDR2 is SFDVKD. Losses at the gene ends were 8 bases for V and 4 bases for J; bases not matched to a gene: 14. This CDR3 is CATTPTGQGRYYNSPLHF. The CDR3, as DNA: TGTGCCACCACCCCCACGGGACAGGGAAGGTATTATAATTCACCCCTCCACTTT.

The V and J genes are TRBV7-2 and TRBJ1-2; D gene ambiguous. The CDR3 totals 15 residues. V lost 1 base and J 4 bases, leaving 13 bases between the germline ends. Germline assignment: CDR1 SGHTA and CDR2 FQGNSA. For the CDR3, the DNA is TGTGCCAGCAGCTTAGGCTTGTGGGAGGTCTATGGCTACACCTTC. Protein sequence: CASSLGLWEVYGYTF.

This rearrangement joins TRBV9 to TRBJ2-3; 8 nucleotides align to TRBD1. This CDR3 has 16 residues. Trimming took 5 bases from V and 6 from J; bases not matched to a gene: 14. Looked up from germline, CDR1 is SGDLS and CDR2 is YYNGEE. CDR3 loop: CASSQTGGIPLDTQYF. The CDR3 nucleotides read TGTGCCAGCAGTCAAACAGGGGGAATACCTTTGGATACGCAGTATTTT.

The chain carries TRBV19 and TRBJ1-6; D might be TRBD1 (6 bases). CDR1 is LNHDA and CDR2 is SQIVND in the germline V gene (reference sequence). V lost 5 bases and J lost 6, with 14 bases in between. The CDR3 runs 15 residues. Here the CDR3 DNA reads TGTGCCAGTAGTCCCAAGGGGGGGATTAATTCACCCCTCCACTTT. Translated, it gives CASSPKGGINSPLHF.

The rearrangement links TRBV12-3 or TRBV12-4 to TRBJ1-2, with D maybe TRBD1 (6 bases). The CDR3 contains 13 residues. V lost 5 bases to trimming and J lost 8 bases, with 15 bases between them. The CDR3 region has the DNA TGTGCCAGCAGTCTAACTACAGGGCTGGGCTACACCTTC. Translation: CASSLTTGLGYTF.

The rearrangement links TRBV9 to TRBJ2-2, with 7 positions matching TRBD2. Trimming at V came to 0 bases and at J to 3 bases, leaving 5 bases not matched to a gene. This CDR3 spans 16 amino acids. Germline values: CDR1 SGDLS, CDR2 YYNGEE. The CDR3 loop reads CASSVEGGSYTGELFF. The CDR3 DNA reads TGTGCCAGCAGCGTAGAGGGCGGGAGCTACACCGGGGAGCTGTTTTTT.

This sequence joins TRBV6-6 and TRBJ2-5; TRBD1 agrees at 7 bases. The CDR3 loop spans 13 amino acids. The germline V gene encodes CDR1 MNHNY and CDR2 SVGAGI (reference sequence). Trimming at V came to 10 bases and at J to 2 bases, leaving 7 bases not matched to a gene. CDR3 amino acids: CATRQGFQETQYF. The CDR3 DNA follows: TGTGCCACGCGACAGGGCTTTCAAGAGACCCAGTACTTC.

This chain connects TRBV5-4 to TRBJ2-1; 9 nucleotides agree with TRBD1. The germline CDR1 and CDR2 sequences are SGHNT and YYREEE (reference sequence). The junction had 9 bases not matched to a gene; V was cut back by 4 bases and J by 7 bases. CDR3 length: 15 residues. The CDR3 region is CASSAPGQGNNEQFF. In DNA form, the CDR3 reads TGTGCCAGCAGCGCTCCGGGACAGGGTAATAATGAGCAGTTCTTC.

The chain combines TRBV19 with TRBJ2-1; 7 bases match TRBD1. CDR1 LNHDA and CDR2 SQIVND come from the germline V gene (reference sequence). The CDR3 contains 13 residues. Trimming at V came to 5 bases and at J to 8 bases, leaving 6 bases not matched to a gene. Here the CDR3 DNA reads TGTGCCAGTAGTGATCGGGACAGCCATGAGCAGTTCTTC. This gives the protein CASSDRDSHEQFF.

The chain couples TRBV5-6 to TRBJ2-7; tentative D call: TRBD1 (6 bases). Germline CDR1 and CDR2: SGHDT and YYEEEE. V was clipped by 4 bases and J by 1 base, with 12 bases between them. CDR3 size: 14 residues. The CDR3 nucleotides are TGTGCCAGCAGCAGACAGGTCCTATCCTACGAGCAGTACTTC. Translated: CASSRQVLSYEQYF.

V and J are TRBV18 and TRBJ1-2, with 7 bases aligning to TRBD1. The CDR3 length is 17 residues. The junction had 11 bases not matched to a gene; V was cut back by 0 bases and J by 4 bases. Germline V lookup: CDR1 KGHSH, CDR2 LQKENI. The CDR3 loop is CASSPPRTGPTFYGYTF. DNA for the CDR3: TGTGCCAGCTCACCACCGCGGACAGGACCTACATTCTATGGCTACACCTTC.

The rearrangement joins TRBV3-1 (or the pseudogene TRBV3-2) to TRBJ1-3; TRBD1 aligns across 10 bases. Losses at the gene ends were 4 bases for V and 3 bases for J; bases not matched to a gene: 6. Looked up from germline, CDR1 is LGHDT and CDR2 is YNNKEL (reference sequence). The CDR3 is 16 residues long. The CDR3 sequence: CASSPWRTGGGNTIYF. CDR3 DNA sequence: TGTGCCAGCAGCCCATGGCGGACAGGGGGTGGAAACACCATATATTTT.

The V call is TRBV5-1, the J call TRBJ2-1; D might be TRBD1 (6 bases). Germline V lookup: CDR1 SGHRS, CDR2 YFSETQ. V shed 0 bases and J shed 10 bases, with 17 bases lying between them. This CDR3 spans 15 amino acids. CDR3 sequence reads: CASSLDPWSGAEQFF. The CDR3, as DNA: TGCGCCAGCAGCTTGGACCCCTGGTCAGGGGCAGAGCAGTTCTTC.

The chain joins TRBV7-9 to TRBJ2-3; a possible D gene is TRBD1 (6 bases). From germline, CDR1 is SEHNR and CDR2 FQNEAQ (reference sequence). V lost 5 bases and J 0 bases, leaving 21 bases between the germline ends. The CDR3 covers 18 residues. CDR3: CASSPIPGTQESTDTQYF. The DNA for the CDR3 is TGTGCCAGCAGCCCAATCCCCGGGACACAAGAAAGCACAGATACGCAGTATTTT.